A selection of T cell receptor beta chains follows, all from one sample in a study of early T cells in non-severe SARS-CoV-2 infection. In TCRdb, the 5' RACE reads were re-called with MiXCR into one record per CDR3 protein. The sample lists about 83,000 distinct CDR3 sequences; roughly 10% were seen once. The starting material was whole blood, obtained at baseline. These receptors were collected from an adult who was a healthcare worker with PCR-confirmed SARS-CoV-2 infection or an uninfected control (not recorded which). Both conserved end residues are part of each CDR3. The D gene is left open where the match is weak. The size field is filled for only some rows; it gives once, few, many or a size class.

V gene	clone size	D gene	J gene	CDR3 protein	CDR3 DNA
TRBV2	NA	NA	TRBJ2-1	CASSENVRGNEQFF	TGTGCCAGCAGTGAGAATGTCCGGGGCAATGAGCAGTTCTTC
TRBV14	NA	NA	TRBJ2-1	CASSLPGSWNEQFF	TGTGCCAGCAGCCTACCGGGTTCCTGGAATGAGCAGTTCTTC
TRBV7-2	NA	TRBD2	TRBJ2-3	CASSPHRLADWGTQYF	TGTGCCAGCAGCCCGCACCGGCTAGCGGATTGGGGCACGCAGTATTTT
TRBV27	many	TRBD1	TRBJ2-4	CASSSTGRNIQYF	TGTGCCAGCAGTTCGACAGGGAGAAACATTCAGTACTTC
TRBV14	NA	NA	TRBJ1-4	CASSLYSNEKLFF	TGTGCCAGCAGCCTTTACAGTAATGAAAAACTGTTTTTT
TRBV18	few	TRBD2	TRBJ2-7	CASSPKAGASYEQYF	TGTGCCAGCTCACCAAAAGCGGGAGCCTCCTACGAGCAGTACTTC
TRBV18	many	TRBD2	TRBJ2-3	CASSPSKLAGVSTDTQYF	TGTGCCAGCTCACCGTCTAAGCTAGCGGGAGTCTCCACAGATACGCAGTATTTT
TRBV6-6	NA	NA	TRBJ2-3	CASRDWPSTDTQYF	TGTGCCAGCAGGGATTGGCCCTCCACAGATACGCAGTATTTT
TRBV19	NA	TRBD1	TRBJ2-7	CASSPGYRDRGVNEQYF	TGTGCCAGTAGTCCCGGCTACCGGGACAGGGGCGTCAACGAGCAGTACTTC
TRBV3-1	many	TRBD1	TRBJ2-2	CASSPDRGFTNTGELFF	TGTGCCAGCAGCCCCGACAGGGGATTCACGAACACCGGGGAGCTGTTTTTT
TRBV10-3	few	NA	TRBJ2-3	CAISGGVSGGTDTQYF	TGTGCCATCAGTGGGGGTGTGTCCGGGGGCACAGATACGCAGTATTTT
TRBV20-1	NA	NA	TRBJ2-1	CSARSRDPRSPYNEQFF	TGCAGTGCTAGATCCCGAGACCCCCGTAGCCCCTACAATGAGCAGTTCTTC
TRBV5-1	few	TRBD1	TRBJ2-1	CASSFGTGSSRNEQFF	TGCGCCAGCAGCTTCGGGACAGGGTCGTCCAGGAATGAGCAGTTCTTC
TRBV10-3	many	TRBD1	TRBJ1-5	CAISDTTGGVRPQHF	TGTGCCATCAGTGATACAACAGGGGGGGTTAGGCCCCAGCATTTT
TRBV6-1	many	NA	TRBJ1-1	CASSGVSRGIRAEAFF	TGTGCCAGCAGTGGGGTCTCCCGTGGGATTCGGGCTGAAGCTTTCTTT
TRBV4-1	few	NA	TRBJ2-7	CASSQDVGTPHEQYF	TGCGCCAGCAGCCAAGACGTGGGGACCCCCCACGAGCAGTACTTC
TRBV7-9	NA	TRBD2	TRBJ2-7	CASSFFREGLYEQYF	TGTGCCAGCAGCTTCTTCCGGGAGGGCCTCTACGAGCAGTACTTC
TRBV12-3/TRBV12-4	NA	NA	TRBJ2-2	CASNLRPGTGELFF	TGTGCCAGCAACCTCAGGCCCGGCACCGGGGAGCTGTTTTTT
TRBV25-1	few	TRBD2	TRBJ2-7	CASSGRATAYEQYF	TGTGCCAGCAGCGGGAGGGCAACCGCCTACGAGCAGTACTTC
TRBV20-1	few	TRBD1	TRBJ2-1	CSAYTGGISYNEQFF	TGCAGTGCTTACACAGGGGGCATCTCCTACAATGAGCAGTTCTTC
TRBV18	NA	NA	TRBJ1-6	CASSTRDSPLHF	TGTGCCAGCTCCACCAGGGATTCTCCCCTCCACTTT
TRBV7-3	NA	TRBD2	TRBJ2-3	CASSNGTSANTQYF	TGTGCCAGCAGCAACGGGACTAGCGCAAATACGCAGTATTTT
TRBV5-1	few	TRBD2	TRBJ2-7	CASSAGGRGYEQYF	TGCGCCAGCAGCGCGGGAGGCCGGGGTTACGAGCAGTACTTC
TRBV7-9	few	NA	TRBJ2-7	CASSLGTGSDYEQYF	TGTGCCAGCAGCTTAGGGACGGGGTCAGACTACGAGCAGTACTTC
TRBV28	many	NA	TRBJ1-2	CASSLLSGSGSGYTF	TGTGCCAGCAGTCTACTTTCCGGGTCTGGGAGCGGCTACACCTTC
TRBV6-2/TRBV6-3	many	TRBD2	TRBJ2-1	CATQIGGSFSYNEQFF	TGTGCCACCCAGATTGGCGGGAGTTTCTCCTACAATGAGCAGTTCTTC
TRBV4-1	many	TRBD2	TRBJ2-3	CASSQERGAGESTDTQYF	TGCGCCAGCAGCCAAGAGAGAGGGGCGGGAGAGAGCACAGATACGCAGTATTTT
TRBV28	NA	NA	TRBJ2-3	CASSFKVYGRGYF	TGTGCCAGCAGTTTTAAGGTCTACGGGAGAGGCTATTTT
TRBV11-3	few	TRBD1	TRBJ1-5	CASRSGTGDQPQHF	TGTGCCAGCAGATCCGGGACAGGTGACCAGCCCCAGCATTTT
TRBV5-1	few	NA	TRBJ2-5	CASSLRQQETQYF	TGCGCCAGCAGCTTGCGACAACAAGAGACCCAGTACTTC
TRBV11-2	NA	TRBD1	TRBJ1-2	CASSLSQGAIGYTF	TGTGCCAGCAGCTTATCCCAGGGGGCGATCGGCTACACCTTC
TRBV12-3/TRBV12-4	few	NA	TRBJ1-5	CASSLASRANSNQPQHF	TGTGCCAGCAGTTTAGCAAGCAGGGCCAATAGCAATCAGCCCCAGCATTTT
TRBV12-3/TRBV12-4	NA	TRBD1	TRBJ1-1	CASTRQGALTEAFF	TGTGCCAGCACCCGACAGGGGGCGCTTACTGAAGCTTTCTTT
TRBV9	few	NA	TRBJ2-4	CASSPDLSGAKNIQYF	TGTGCCAGCAGCCCGGACCTATCCGGGGCCAAAAACATTCAGTACTTC
TRBV24-1	few	NA	TRBJ2-1	CATSNSLASSYNEQFF	TGTGCCACCAGTAATAGCCTAGCGAGCTCCTACAATGAGCAGTTCTTC
TRBV6-5	many	TRBD1	TRBJ2-1	CASGIGTGDYNEQFF	TGTGCCAGCGGTATTGGGACAGGAGACTACAATGAGCAGTTCTTC
TRBV2	NA	TRBD2	TRBJ2-7	CASSEMVAGDLEQYF	TGTGCCAGCAGTGAAATGGTAGCGGGAGACCTCGAGCAGTACTTC